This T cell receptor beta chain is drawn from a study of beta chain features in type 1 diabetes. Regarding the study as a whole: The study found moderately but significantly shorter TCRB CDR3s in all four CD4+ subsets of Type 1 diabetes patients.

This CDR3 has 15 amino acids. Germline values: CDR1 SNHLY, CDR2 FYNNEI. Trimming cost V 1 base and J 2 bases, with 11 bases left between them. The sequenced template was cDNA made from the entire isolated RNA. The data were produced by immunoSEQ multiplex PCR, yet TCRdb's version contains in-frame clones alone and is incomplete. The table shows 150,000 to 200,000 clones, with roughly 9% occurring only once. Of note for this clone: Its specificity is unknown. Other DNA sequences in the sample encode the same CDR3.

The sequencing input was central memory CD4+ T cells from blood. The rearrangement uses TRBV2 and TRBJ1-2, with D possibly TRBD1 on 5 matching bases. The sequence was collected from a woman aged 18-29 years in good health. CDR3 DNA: TGTGCCAGCAGTGAAGGTCGGGGGGGGAACTATGGCTACACCTTC. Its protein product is CASSEGRGGNYGYTF.